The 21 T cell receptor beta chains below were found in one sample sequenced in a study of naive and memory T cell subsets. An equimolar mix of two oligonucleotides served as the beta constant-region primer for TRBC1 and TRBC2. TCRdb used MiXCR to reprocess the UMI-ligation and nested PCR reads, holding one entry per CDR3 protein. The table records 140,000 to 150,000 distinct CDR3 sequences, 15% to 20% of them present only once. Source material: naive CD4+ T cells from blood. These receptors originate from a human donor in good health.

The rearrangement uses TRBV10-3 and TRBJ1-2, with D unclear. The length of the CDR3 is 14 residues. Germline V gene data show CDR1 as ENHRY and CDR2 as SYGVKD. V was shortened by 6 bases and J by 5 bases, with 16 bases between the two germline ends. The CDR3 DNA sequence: TGTGCCATCAGGGAAAGGACGGTTCGATATGGCTACACCTTC. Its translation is CAIRERTVRYGYTF.

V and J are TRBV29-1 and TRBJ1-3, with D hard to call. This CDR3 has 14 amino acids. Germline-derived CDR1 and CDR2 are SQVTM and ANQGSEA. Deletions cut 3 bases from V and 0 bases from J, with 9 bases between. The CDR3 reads CSVDGVLSGNTIYF. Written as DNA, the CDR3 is TGCAGCGTTGATGGGGTACTCTCTGGAAACACCATATATTTT.

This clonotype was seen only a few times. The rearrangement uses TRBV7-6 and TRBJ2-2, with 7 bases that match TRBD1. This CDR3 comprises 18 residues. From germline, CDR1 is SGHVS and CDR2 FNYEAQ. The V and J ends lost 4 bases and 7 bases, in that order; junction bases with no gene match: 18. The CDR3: CASSSPYKLDRVGGELFF. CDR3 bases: TGTGCCAGCAGCTCCCCATACAAATTAGACAGGGTCGGCGGGGAGCTGTTTTTT. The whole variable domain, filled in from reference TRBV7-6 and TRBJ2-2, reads GAGVSQSPRYKVTKRGQDVALRCDPISGHVSLYWYRQALGQGPEFLTYFNYEAQQDKSGLPNDRFSAERPEGSISTLTIQRTEQRDSAMYRCASSSPYKLDRVGGELFFGEGSRLTVL.

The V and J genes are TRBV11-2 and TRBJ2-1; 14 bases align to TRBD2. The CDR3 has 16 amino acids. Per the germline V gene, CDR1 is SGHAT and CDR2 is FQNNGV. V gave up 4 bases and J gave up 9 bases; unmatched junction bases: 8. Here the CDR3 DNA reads TGTGCCAGCAGCTCCCAGGGACTAGCGGGAGAAGGTGAGCAGTTCTTC. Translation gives CASSSQGLAGEGEQFF.

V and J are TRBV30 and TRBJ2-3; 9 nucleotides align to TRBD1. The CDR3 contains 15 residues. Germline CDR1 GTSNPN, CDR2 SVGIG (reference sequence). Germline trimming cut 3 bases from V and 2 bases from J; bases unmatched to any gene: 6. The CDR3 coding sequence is TGTGCCTGGAGCGGGACAGGGAAGTCCACAGATACGCAGTATTTT. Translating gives CAWSGTGKSTDTQYF.

The CDR3 DNA follows: TGTGCCAGCAGTCCACCCGGGAGCACCTACGAGCAGTACTTC. This encodes CASSPPGSTYEQYF. The V gene is TRBV28, the J gene TRBJ2-7; a possible D gene is TRBD2 (6 bases). CDR1 and CDR2 from the germline V gene are MDHEN and SYDVKM. Trimming removed 5 bases at V and 2 bases at J, with 13 bases between. The CDR3 has 14 residues.

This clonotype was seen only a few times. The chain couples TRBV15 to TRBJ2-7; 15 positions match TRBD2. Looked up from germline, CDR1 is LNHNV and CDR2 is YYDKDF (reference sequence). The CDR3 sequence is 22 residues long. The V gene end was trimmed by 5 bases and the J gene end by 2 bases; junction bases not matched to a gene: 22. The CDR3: CATSLARGTSGRPQVKPYEQYF. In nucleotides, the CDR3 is TGTGCCACCAGCTTGGCTAGGGGGACTAGCGGGAGGCCCCAAGTAAAACCCTACGAGCAGTACTTC.

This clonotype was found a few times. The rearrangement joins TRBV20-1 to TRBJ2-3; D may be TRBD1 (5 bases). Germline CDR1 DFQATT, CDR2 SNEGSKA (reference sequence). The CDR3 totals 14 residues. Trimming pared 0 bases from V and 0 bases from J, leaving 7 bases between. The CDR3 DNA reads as TGCAGTGCTAGAGAAGGGGCCAGCACAGATACGCAGTATTTT. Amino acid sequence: CSAREGASTDTQYF.

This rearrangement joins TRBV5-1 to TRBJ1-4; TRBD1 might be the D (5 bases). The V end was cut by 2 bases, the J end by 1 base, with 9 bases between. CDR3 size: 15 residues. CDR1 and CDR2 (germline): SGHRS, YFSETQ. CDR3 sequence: CASSLGDGTNEKLFF. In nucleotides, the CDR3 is TGCGCCAGCAGCTTAGGGGACGGAACTAATGAAAAACTGTTTTTT.

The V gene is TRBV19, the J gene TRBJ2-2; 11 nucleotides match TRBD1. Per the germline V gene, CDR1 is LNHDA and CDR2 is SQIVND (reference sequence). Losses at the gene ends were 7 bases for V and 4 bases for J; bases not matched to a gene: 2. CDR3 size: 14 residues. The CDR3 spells CASMDRGPTGELFF. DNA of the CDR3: TGTGCCAGTATGGACAGGGGGCCCACCGGGGAGCTGTTTTTT.

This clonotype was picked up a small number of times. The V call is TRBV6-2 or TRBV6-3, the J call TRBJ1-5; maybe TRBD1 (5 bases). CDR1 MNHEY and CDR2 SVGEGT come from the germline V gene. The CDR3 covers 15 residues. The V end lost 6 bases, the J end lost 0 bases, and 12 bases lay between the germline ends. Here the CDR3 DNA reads TGTGCCAGCAGGGGCGCTGGGGCTAGCAATCAGCCCCAGCATTTT. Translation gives CASRGAGASNQPQHF.

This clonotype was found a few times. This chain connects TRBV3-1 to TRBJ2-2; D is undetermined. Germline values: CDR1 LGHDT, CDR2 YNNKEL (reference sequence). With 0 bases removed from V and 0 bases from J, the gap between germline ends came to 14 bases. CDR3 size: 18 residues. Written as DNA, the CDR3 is TGTGCCAGCAGCCAAGATCCGGTCAGAGCATCGAACACCGGGGAGCTGTTTTTT. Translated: CASSQDPVRASNTGELFF.

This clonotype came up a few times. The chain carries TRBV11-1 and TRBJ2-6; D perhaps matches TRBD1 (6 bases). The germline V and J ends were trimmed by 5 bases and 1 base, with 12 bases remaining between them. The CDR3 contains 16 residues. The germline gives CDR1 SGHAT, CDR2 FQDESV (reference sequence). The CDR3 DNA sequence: TGTGCCAGCAGCCAAGGACAGTATTCTGGGGCCAACGTCCTGACTTTC. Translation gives CASSQGQYSGANVLTF.

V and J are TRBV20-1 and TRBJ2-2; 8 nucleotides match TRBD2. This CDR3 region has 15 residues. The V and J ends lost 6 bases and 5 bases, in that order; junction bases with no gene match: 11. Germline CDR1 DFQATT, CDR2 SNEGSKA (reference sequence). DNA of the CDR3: TGCAGTGCGAGAACTAGCGGTAGAGGGACCGGGGAGCTGTTTTTT. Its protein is CSARTSGRGTGELFF.

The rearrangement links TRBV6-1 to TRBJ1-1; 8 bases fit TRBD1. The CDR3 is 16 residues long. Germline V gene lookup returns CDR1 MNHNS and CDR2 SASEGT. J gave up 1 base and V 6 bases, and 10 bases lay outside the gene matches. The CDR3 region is CASRETGVGPNTEAFF. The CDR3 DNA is TGTGCCAGCAGGGAGACAGGGGTGGGGCCGAACACTGAAGCTTTCTTT.

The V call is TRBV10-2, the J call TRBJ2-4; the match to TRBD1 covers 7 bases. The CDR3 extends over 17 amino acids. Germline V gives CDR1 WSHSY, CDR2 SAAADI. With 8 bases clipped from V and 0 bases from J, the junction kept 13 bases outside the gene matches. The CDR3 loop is CASGDRLLSLAKNIQYF. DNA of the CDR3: TGCGCCAGCGGGGACAGACTCCTATCCCTAGCCAAAAACATTCAGTACTTC.

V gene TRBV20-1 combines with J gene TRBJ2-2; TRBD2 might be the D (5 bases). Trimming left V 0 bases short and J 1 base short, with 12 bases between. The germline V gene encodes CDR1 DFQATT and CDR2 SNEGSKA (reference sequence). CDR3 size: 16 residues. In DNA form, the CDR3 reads TGCAGTGCTAGAGATCTCCGGGCGGGGAACACCGGGGAGCTGTTTTTT. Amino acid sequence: CSARDLRAGNTGELFF.

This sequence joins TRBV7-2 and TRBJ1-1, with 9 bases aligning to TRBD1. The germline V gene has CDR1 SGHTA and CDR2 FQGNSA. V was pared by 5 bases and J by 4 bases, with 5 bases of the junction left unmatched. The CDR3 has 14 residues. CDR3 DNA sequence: TGTGCCAGCAGCCGCGGGACAGGGCCCACTGAAGCTTTCTTT. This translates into CASSRGTGPTEAFF. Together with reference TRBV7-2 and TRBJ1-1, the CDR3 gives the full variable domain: GAGVSQSPSNKVTEKGKDVELRCDPISGHTALYWYRQSLGQGLEFLIYFQGNSAPDKSGLPSDRFSAERTGGSVSTLTIQRTQQEDSAVYLCASSRGTGPTEAFFGQGTRLTVV.

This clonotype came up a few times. The DNA for the CDR3 is TGTGCCACCAAGCGGGAGGGGCTCGCCGGGGAGCTGTTTTTT. Translating gives CATKREGLAGELFF. J is TRBJ2-2 and V is TRBV14, with TRBD2 identical over 10 bases. The germline V gene has CDR1 SGHDN and CDR2 FVKESK. The CDR3 length is 14 residues. V lost 10 bases to trimming and J lost 6 bases; unmatched junction nucleotides: 8.

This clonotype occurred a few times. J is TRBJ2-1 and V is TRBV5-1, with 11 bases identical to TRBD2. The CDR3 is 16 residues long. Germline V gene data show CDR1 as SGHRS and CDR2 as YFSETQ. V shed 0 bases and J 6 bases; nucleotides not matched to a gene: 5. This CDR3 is CASSLGLLAGVNEQFF. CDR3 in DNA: TGCGCCAGCAGCTTGGGTCTACTAGCGGGAGTCAATGAGCAGTTCTTC. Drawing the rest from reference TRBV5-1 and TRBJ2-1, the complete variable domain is KAGVTQTPRYLIKTRGQQVTLSCSPISGHRSVSWYQQTPGQGLQFLFEYFSETQRNKGNFPGRFSGRQFSNSRSEMNVSTLELGDSALYLCASSLGLLAGVNEQFFGPGTRLTVL.

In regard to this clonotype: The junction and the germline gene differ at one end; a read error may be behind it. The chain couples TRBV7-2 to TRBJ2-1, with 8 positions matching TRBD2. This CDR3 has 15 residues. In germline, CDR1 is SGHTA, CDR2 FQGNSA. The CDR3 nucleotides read TGTGACAGCAGCTTAGGCGGTAGCGGGATTAGTGAGCAGTTCTTC. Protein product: CDSSLGGSGISEQFF. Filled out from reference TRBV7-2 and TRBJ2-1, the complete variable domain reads GAGVSQSPSNKVTEKGKDVELRCDPISGHTALYWYRQSLGQGLEFLIYFQGNSAPDKSGLPSDRFSAERTGGSVSTLTIQRTQQEDSAVYLCDSSLGGSGISEQFFGPGTRLTVL.